These 14 T cell receptor beta chains came from one sample sequenced in a study of T cell repertoires in cytomegalovirus infection. What these receptors recognize is not known. Each CDR3 protein is one row after TCRdb ran MiXCR on the reads. The table records some 800,000 distinct CDR3 sequences, less than 35% of them present only once. The sequencing used cultured CD8+ T cells from PBMCs, collected from culture after CMV antigen stimulation. These receptors all come from a human donor in good health (CMV status not recorded). Some clones in this sample may be carry-over from other donors' samples.

The chain links TRBV24-1 to TRBJ2-1; D remains unclear. The germline V and J ends were trimmed by 7 bases and 4 bases, with 4 bases remaining between them. The length of the CDR3 is 11 residues. CDR1 is KGHDR and CDR2 is SFDVKD in the germline V gene. This chain's CDR3 is CATSIYNEQFF. The CDR3, as DNA: TGTGCCACCAGCATTTACAATGAGCAGTTCTTC.

This clonotype was seen a single time. V usage is TRBV19 and J usage is TRBJ1-1; D is unclear. V was clipped by 3 bases and J by 1 base, with 6 bases between them. CDR3 length: 13 residues. Germline CDR1 and CDR2: LNHDA and SQIVND (reference sequence). The CDR3 region has the DNA TGTGCCAGTAGTATCGCGGAGAACACTGAAGCTTTCTTT. It encodes CASSIAENTEAFF.

The V call is TRBV5-6, the J call TRBJ1-5; D is perhaps TRBD1 (5 bases). This CDR3 spans 13 amino acids. Germline-derived CDR1 and CDR2 are SGHDT and YYEEEE. V lost 0 bases, J lost 9 bases, and 10 bases lay in between. In DNA form, the CDR3 reads TGTGCCAGCAGCTTGGGCGGGGGTCGGCCCCAGCATTTT. Its translation: CASSLGGGRPQHF.

This clonotype was counted many times. The CDR3 loop is CASSLAVGGPYSYNEQFF. In nucleotides, the CDR3 is TGTGCCAGCAGCTTAGCCGTCGGCGGACCCTACTCCTACAATGAGCAGTTCTTC. This rearrangement joins TRBV7-8 to TRBJ2-1; D remains unclear. CDR1 and CDR2 from the germline V gene are SGHVS and FQNEAQ. Trimming took off 0 bases at V and 0 bases at J, with 15 bases between the two ends. CDR3 length equals 18 residues.

Of note for this clonotype: Compared with germline, one end of the junction differs, possibly owing to a read error. This chain joins TRBV11-2 and TRBJ2-5, with 7 nucleotides matching TRBD2. The CDR3 totals 14 residues. Germline V gives CDR1 SGHAT, CDR2 FQNNGV. The DNA of the CDR3 is TGTGCCAGCACCTTACTGGGGGGGCAAGAGACCCAGTACTTC. It codes for CASTLLGGQETQYF. The complete variable domain, with remaining parts taken from reference TRBV11-2 and TRBJ2-5, reads EAGVAQSPRYKIIEKRQSVAFWCNPISGHATLYWYQQILGQGPKLLIQFQNNGVVDDSQLPKDRFSAERLKGVDSTLKIQPAKLEDSAVYLCASTLLGGQETQYFGPGTRLLVL.

This clonotype appeared a few times. The rearrangement joins TRBV3-1 to TRBJ2-7; D perhaps matches TRBD2 (5 bases). The V gene's germline CDR1 is LGHDT and CDR2 YNNKEL (reference sequence). The CDR3 is 14 residues long. Trimming took off 0 bases at V and 3 bases at J, with 9 bases between the two ends. The CDR3 sequence: CASSQDLEGYEQYV. For the CDR3, the DNA is TGTGCCAGCAGCCAAGATCTCGAGGGCTACGAGCAGTACGTC.

A few counts support this clonotype. The chain is built from TRBV12-3 or TRBV12-4 and TRBJ1-1; D remains unclear. This CDR3 spans 14 amino acids. The ends were cut back, 5 bases at V and 4 bases at J, with 14 bases in the middle. DNA for the CDR3: TGTGCCAGCAGTCTCGATGCCGGGAGCACTGAAGCTTTCTTT. It specifies CASSLDAGSTEAFF.

This clonotype was seen only a few times. The CDR3 DNA is TGTGCCAGTAGTATCTCTAGCGGGGGGTTGGATGAGCAGTTCTTC. It is translated as CASSISSGGLDEQFF. The rearrangement joins TRBV19 to TRBJ2-1; TRBD2 agrees at 11 bases. Germline V gives CDR1 LNHDA, CDR2 SQIVND (reference sequence). V trimming: 3 bases; J trimming: 8 bases; junction bases outside the gene matches: 6. This CDR3 has 15 residues.

The chain couples TRBV5-1 to TRBJ2-3; possible D gene TRBD1, 6 bases. Trimming removed 4 bases at V and 5 bases at J, with 17 bases between. Germline V gene data show CDR1 as SGHRS and CDR2 as YFSETQ. The CDR3 spans 15 residues. CDR3 nucleotides: TGCGCCAGCAGCCCTGTACTCAGGGGTGGAGATACGCAGTATTTT. It translates to CASSPVLRGGDTQYF.

The table lists this clonotype with a few counts. The V gene is TRBV5-4, the J gene TRBJ1-2; TRBD1 matches 9 bases. J gave up 7 bases and V 3 bases, and 19 bases lay outside the gene matches. The CDR3 sequence is 18 residues long. The germline V gene encodes CDR1 SGHNT and CDR2 YYREEE (reference sequence). CDR3 loop: CASSSLPGIDRGNIGYTF. The CDR3 region has the DNA TGTGCCAGCAGCTCACTTCCCGGAATAGACAGGGGGAACATTGGCTACACCTTC. The full variable domain, with the rest looked up from reference TRBV5-4 and TRBJ1-2, is ETGVTQSPTHLIKTRGQQVTLRCSSQSGHNTVSWYQQALGQGPQFIFQYYREEENGRGNFPPRFSGLQFPNYSSELNVNALELDDSALYLCASSSLPGIDRGNIGYTFGSGTRLTVV.

The rearrangement uses TRBV9 and TRBJ2-3; 7 bases match TRBD2. This CDR3 has 14 amino acids. Trimming at V came to 7 bases and at J to 4 bases, leaving 9 bases not matched to a gene. The germline gives CDR1 SGDLS, CDR2 YYNGEE. In DNA form, the CDR3 reads TGTGCCAGCCTCGCGGGGGACTGGGCAGATACGCAGTATTTT. It translates to CASLAGDWADTQYF.

This clonotype was seen a handful of times. This chain joins TRBV20-1 and TRBJ1-3; possibly TRBD1 for D (6 bases). The germline V and J ends were trimmed by 6 bases and 4 bases, with 13 bases remaining between them. The CDR3 extends over 13 amino acids. Germline V gives CDR1 DFQATT, CDR2 SNEGSKA (reference sequence). CDR3 sequence: CSAAGESGNTIYF. In DNA form, the CDR3 reads TGCAGTGCAGCAGGGGAATCGGGAAACACCATATATTTT.

This clonotype was counted between two and nine times. The chain employs TRBV12-5 and TRBJ2-7; 9 bases align to TRBD2. The trim removed 2 bases at V and 4 bases at J, leaving 6 bases unmatched. Per germline, CDR1 LGHNT and CDR2 FRNRAP. The CDR3 is 15 amino acids. CDR3 in DNA: TGTGCTAGTGGTTTGTTGGCGGGGGGGCTGTACGAGCAGTACTTC. The encoded protein is CASGLLAGGLYEQYF.

V usage is TRBV5-6 and J usage is TRBJ1-6; tentatively, D is TRBD1 (5 bases). Trimming cost V 0 bases and J 8 bases, with 12 bases left between them. This CDR3 is 15 amino acids long. The germline gives CDR1 SGHDT, CDR2 YYEEEE. The CDR3 protein is CASSLGGGGYSPLHF. DNA for the CDR3: TGTGCCAGCAGCTTGGGGGGCGGAGGTTATTCACCCCTCCACTTT.